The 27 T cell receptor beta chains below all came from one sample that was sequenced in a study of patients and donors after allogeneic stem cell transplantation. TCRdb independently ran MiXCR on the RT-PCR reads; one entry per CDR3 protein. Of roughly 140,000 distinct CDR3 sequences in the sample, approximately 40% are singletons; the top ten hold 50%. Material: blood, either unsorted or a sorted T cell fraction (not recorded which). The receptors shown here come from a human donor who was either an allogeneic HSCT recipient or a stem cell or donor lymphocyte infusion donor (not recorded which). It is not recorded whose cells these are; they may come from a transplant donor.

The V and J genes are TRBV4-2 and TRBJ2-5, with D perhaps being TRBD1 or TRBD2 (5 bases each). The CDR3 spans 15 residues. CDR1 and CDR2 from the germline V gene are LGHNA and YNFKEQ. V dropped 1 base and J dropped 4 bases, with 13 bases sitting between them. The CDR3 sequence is CASSQGGNFRETQYF. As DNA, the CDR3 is TGTGCCAGCAGCCAAGGGGGGAACTTCAGAGAGACCCAGTACTTC.

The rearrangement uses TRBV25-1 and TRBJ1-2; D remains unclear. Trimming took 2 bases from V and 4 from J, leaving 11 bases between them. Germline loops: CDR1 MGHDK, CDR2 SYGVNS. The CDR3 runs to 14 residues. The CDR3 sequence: CASSEVVQTYGYTF. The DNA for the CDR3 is TGTGCCAGCAGTGAAGTTGTGCAGACCTATGGCTACACCTTC.

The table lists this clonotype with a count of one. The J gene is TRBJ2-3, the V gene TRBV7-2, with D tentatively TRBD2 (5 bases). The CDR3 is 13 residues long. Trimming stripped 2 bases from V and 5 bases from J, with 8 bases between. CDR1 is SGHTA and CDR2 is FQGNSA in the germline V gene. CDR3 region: CASSLIGGDTQYF. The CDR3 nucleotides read TGTGCCAGCAGCTTAATTGGAGGAGATACGCAGTATTTT.

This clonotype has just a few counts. CDR3 coding DNA: TGCAGTGCCCACGGGACAGGGGGTGAGAAACTGTTTTTT. Protein: CSAHGTGGEKLFF. The chain employs TRBV20-1 and TRBJ1-4; TRBD1 agrees at 11 bases. CDR3 length equals 13 residues. CDR1 is DFQATT and CDR2 is SNEGSKA in the germline V gene (reference sequence). V gave up 6 bases and J gave up 11 bases; unmatched junction bases: 8.

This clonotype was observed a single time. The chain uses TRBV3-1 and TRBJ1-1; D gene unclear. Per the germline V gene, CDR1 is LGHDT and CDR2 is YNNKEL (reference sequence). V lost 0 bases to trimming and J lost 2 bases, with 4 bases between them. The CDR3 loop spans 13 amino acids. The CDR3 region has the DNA TGTGCCAGCAGCCAAGATTATAACACTGAAGCTTTCTTT. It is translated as CASSQDYNTEAFF. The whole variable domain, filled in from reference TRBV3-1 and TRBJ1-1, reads DTAVSQTPKYLVTQMGNDKSIKCEQNLGHDTMYWYKQDSKKFLKIMFSYNNKELIINETVPNRFSPKSPDKAHLNLHINSLELGDSAVYFCASSQDYNTEAFFGQGTRLTVV.

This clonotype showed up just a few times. The CDR3 DNA reads as TGTGCCAGCAGTCAAAGAGGAGGGGCTGGGGACACTGAAGCTTTCTTT. It encodes CASSQRGGAGDTEAFF. The V and J genes are TRBV6-6 and TRBJ1-1; D possibly corresponds to TRBD1 (5 bases). Germline V gene sequence: CDR1 MNHNY, CDR2 SVGAGI (reference sequence). Trimming cost V 5 bases and J 3 bases, with 19 bases left between them. The CDR3 sequence is 16 residues long.

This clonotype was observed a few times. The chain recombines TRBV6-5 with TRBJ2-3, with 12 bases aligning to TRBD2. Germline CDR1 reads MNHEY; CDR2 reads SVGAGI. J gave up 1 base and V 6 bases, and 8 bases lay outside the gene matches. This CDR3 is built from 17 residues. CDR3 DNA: TGTGCCAGCAGCCGCGGGACTAGCGGGCACCGCACAGATACGCAGTATTTT. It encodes CASSRGTSGHRTDTQYF.

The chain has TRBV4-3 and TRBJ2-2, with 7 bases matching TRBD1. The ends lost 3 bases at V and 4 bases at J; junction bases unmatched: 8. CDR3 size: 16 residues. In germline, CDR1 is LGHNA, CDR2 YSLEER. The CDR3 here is CASSHRTGRSTGELFF. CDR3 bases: TGCGCCAGCAGCCACCGGACAGGACGTTCCACCGGGGAGCTGTTTTTT.

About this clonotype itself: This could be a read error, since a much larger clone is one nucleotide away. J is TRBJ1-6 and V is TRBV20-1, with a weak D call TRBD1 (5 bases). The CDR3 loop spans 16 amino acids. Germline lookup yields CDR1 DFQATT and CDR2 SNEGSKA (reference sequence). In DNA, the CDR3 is TGCGGTGCTAGGCCGGGACCGGGACGATATAATTCACCCCTCCACTTT. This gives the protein CGARPGPGRYNSPLHF.

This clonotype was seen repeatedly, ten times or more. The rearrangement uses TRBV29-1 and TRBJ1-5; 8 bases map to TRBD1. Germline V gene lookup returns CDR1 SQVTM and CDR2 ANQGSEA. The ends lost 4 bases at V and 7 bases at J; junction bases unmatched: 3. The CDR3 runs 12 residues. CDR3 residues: CSVGGTGQPQHF. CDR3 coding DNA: TGCAGCGTTGGGGGGACAGGCCAGCCCCAGCATTTT.

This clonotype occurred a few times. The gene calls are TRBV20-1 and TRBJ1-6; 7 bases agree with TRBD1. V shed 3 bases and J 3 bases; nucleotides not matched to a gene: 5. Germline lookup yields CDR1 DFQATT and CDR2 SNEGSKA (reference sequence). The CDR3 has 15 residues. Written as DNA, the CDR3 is TGCAGTGCTAGCGGACAGGACATCTATAATTCACCCCTCCACTTT. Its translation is CSASGQDIYNSPLHF.

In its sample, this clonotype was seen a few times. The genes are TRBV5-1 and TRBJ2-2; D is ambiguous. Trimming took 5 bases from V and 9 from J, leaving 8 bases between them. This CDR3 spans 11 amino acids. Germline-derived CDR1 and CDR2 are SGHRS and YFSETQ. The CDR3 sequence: CASRGARELFF. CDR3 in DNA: TGCGCCAGCAGAGGAGCAAGGGAGCTGTTTTTT.

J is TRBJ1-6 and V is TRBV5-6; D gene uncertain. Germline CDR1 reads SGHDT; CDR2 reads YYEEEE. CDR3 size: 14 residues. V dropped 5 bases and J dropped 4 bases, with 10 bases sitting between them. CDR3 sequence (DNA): TGTGCCAGCAGGGTTGGAGGGTATAATTCACCCCTCCACTTT. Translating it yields CASRVGGYNSPLHF.

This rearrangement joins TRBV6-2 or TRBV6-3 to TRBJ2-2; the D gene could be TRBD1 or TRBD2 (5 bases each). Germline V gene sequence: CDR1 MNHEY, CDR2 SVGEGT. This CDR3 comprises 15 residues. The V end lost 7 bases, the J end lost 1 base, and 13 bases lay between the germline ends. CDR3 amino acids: CASMLWGKNTGELFF. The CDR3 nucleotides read TGTGCCAGCATGCTATGGGGGAAGAACACCGGGGAGCTGTTTTTT.

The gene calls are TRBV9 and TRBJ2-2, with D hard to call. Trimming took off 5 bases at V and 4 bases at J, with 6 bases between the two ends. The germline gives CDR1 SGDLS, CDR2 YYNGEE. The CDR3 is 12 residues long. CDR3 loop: CASSVGTGELFF. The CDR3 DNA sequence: TGTGCCAGCAGTGTTGGCACCGGGGAGCTGTTTTTT.

The CDR3: CASSPGQAPYNSPLHF. CDR3 sequence (DNA): TGTGCCAGCAGTCCGGGACAGGCCCCCTATAATTCACCCCTCCACTTT. The chain combines TRBV3-1 with TRBJ1-6, with 8 bases identical to TRBD1. The CDR3 has 16 residues. Trimming removed 6 bases from V and 2 bases from J; junction bases left unmatched: 6. The germline gives CDR1 LGHDT, CDR2 YNNKEL (reference sequence).

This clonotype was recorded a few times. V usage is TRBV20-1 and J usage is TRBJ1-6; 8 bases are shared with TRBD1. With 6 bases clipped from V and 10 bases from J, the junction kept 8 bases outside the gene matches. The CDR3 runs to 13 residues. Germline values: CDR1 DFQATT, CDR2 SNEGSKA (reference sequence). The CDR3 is CSAPGQGPSPLHF. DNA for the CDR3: TGCAGTGCACCTGGACAGGGACCATCACCCCTCCACTTT.

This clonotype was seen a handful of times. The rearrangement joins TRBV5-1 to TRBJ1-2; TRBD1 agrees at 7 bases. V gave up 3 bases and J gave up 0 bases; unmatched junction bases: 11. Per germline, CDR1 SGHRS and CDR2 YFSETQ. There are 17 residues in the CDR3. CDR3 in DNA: TGCGCCAGCAGCTGGACGGGGGACAGATTCACTAACTATGGCTACACCTTC. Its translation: CASSWTGDRFTNYGYTF.

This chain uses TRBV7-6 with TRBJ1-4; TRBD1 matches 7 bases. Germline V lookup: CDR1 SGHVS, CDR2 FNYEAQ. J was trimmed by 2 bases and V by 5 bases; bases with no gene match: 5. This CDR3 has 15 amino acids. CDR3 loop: CASSLPGQTNEKLFF. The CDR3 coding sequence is TGTGCCAGCAGCCTACCGGGACAGACTAATGAAAAACTGTTTTTT.

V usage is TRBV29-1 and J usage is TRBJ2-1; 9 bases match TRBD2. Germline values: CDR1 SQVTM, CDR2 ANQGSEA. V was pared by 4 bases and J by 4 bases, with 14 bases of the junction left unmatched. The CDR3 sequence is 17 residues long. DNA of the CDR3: TGCAGCGTTGTAAGCGGGGGGACTATTATTCCTTACAATGAGCAGTTCTTC. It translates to CSVVSGGTIIPYNEQFF.

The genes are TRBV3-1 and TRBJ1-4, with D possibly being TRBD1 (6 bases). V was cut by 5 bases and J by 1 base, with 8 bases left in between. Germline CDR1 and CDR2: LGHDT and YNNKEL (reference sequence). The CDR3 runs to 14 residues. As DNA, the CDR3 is TGTGCCAGCAGCTCGGACAGAACTAATGAAAAACTGTTTTTT. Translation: CASSSDRTNEKLFF.

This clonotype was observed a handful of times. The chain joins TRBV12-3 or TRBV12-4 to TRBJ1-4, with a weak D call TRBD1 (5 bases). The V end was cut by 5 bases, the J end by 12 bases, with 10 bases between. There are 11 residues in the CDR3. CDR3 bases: TGTGCCAGCAGTGATCGAGGGGAACTGTTTTTT. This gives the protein CASSDRGELFF.

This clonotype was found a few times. The CDR3 spells CASSADRGATNEKLFF. CDR3 nucleotide sequence: TGTGCCAGCAGTGCGGACAGGGGTGCAACTAATGAAAAACTGTTTTTT. The chain recombines TRBV27 with TRBJ1-4; 9 bases match TRBD1. The CDR3 extends over 16 amino acids. Per the germline V gene, CDR1 is MNHEY and CDR2 is SMNVEV (reference sequence). The ends lost 5 bases at V and 0 bases at J; junction bases unmatched: 4.

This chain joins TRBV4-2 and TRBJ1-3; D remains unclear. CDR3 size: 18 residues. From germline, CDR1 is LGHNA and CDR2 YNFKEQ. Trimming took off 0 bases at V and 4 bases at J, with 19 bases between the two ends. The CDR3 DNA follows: TGTGCCAGCAGCCAAGACCATCGGACTGGTGACGACGGAAACACCATATATTTT. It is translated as CASSQDHRTGDDGNTIYF.

DNA of the CDR3: TGTGCCAGCAGTCCGACTACAGGGAGTAATGAAAAACTGTTTTTT. Its protein product is CASSPTTGSNEKLFF. This chain joins TRBV28 and TRBJ1-4; D might be TRBD1 (6 bases). Between the trimmed V and J ends, which lost 5 bases and 4 bases, there was a span of 14 bases. Germline V lookup: CDR1 MDHEN, CDR2 SYDVKM. The CDR3 extends over 15 amino acids.

This CDR3 reads CAIGGGNQPQHF. CDR3 nucleotide sequence: TGTGCCATCGGTGGAGGGAATCAGCCCCAGCATTTT. V is TRBV10-3 and J is TRBJ1-5; no firm D call. The CDR3 extends over 12 amino acids. Germline V gives CDR1 ENHRY, CDR2 SYGVKD. V lost 8 bases to trimming and J lost 4 bases, with 9 bases between them.

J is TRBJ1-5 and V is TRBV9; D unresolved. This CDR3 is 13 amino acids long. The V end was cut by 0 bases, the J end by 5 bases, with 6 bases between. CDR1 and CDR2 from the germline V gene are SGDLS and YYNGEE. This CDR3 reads CASSVEEHQPQHF. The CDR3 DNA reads TGTGCCAGCAGCGTAGAGGAGCATCAGCCCCAGCATTTT.